The source of this T cell receptor (beta chain) is a study of blood T cell repertoires in COVID-19. Study-level background: Researchers got acute and convalescent COVID-19 samples from the United States, Italy and Spain. PBMCs, B-cell-depleted T cells, or T cells provided the cDNA or gDNA that made up the material.

Germline CDR1 is MNHNY and CDR2 is SVGAGI (reference sequence). The CDR3 sequence is 16 residues long. V lost 2 bases and J lost 1; bases outside the gene matches: 5. In the authors' methods: Estimated nucleated cell counts came from reference gene primer amplification. Repertoires were generated with immunoSEQ multiplex PCR, while TCRdb's copy carries only in-frame clones and drops some. V, J and clone size derive from that table, while D and trimming were established from the DNA sequence. The data show around 250,000 clones, around 82% seen once. The receptor was isolated from a woman under 30 with acute or convalescent COVID-19. Sequenced input: peripheral blood. The chain has TRBV6-6 and TRBJ2-7; 10 bases align to TRBD2. The CDR3 loop is CASSYGASGGSYEQYF. DNA of the CDR3: TGTGCCAGCAGTTACGGGGCTAGCGGGGGTTCCTACGAGCAGTACTTC.